One and the same sample provided the 26 T cell receptor beta chains below, sequenced in a study of OX40 agonist ivuxolimab in advanced cancers. Method: immunoSEQ multiplex PCR; TCRdb's copy keeps in-frame clones and lacks some. This table has over 95,000 clones, 91% appearing once. The source was CD4+ or CD8+ T cells sorted from blood, collected in a trial of the OX40 agonist ivuxolimab. The source is an adult with an advanced solid tumor such as melanoma, head and neck, liver or kidney cancer.

The count of this clone is one. The gene calls are TRBV18 and TRBJ2-1; TRBD1 matches 7 bases. With 3 bases clipped from V and 5 bases from J, the junction kept 1 base outside the gene matches. The CDR3 sequence is 13 residues long. Germline V gives CDR1 KGHSH, CDR2 LQKENI. The CDR3 nucleotides are TGTGCCAGCTCACCTGGACAGGACAATGAGCAGTTCTTC. Protein sequence: CASSPGQDNEQFF.

The chain is built from TRBV7-9 and TRBJ2-7; tentative D call: TRBD1 (5 bases). The germline V gene encodes CDR1 SEHNR and CDR2 FQNEAQ (reference sequence). The germline V and J ends were trimmed by 2 bases and 0 bases, with 8 bases remaining between them. The CDR3 has 14 residues. This CDR3 reads CASSLTGSSYEQYF. CDR3 DNA sequence: TGTGCCAGCAGCTTAACAGGATCCTCCTACGAGCAGTACTTC.

This sequence joins TRBV11-2 and TRBJ2-7, with D perhaps TRBD1 (6 bases). The germline V gene encodes CDR1 SGHAT and CDR2 FQNNGV. V lost 3 bases, J lost 6 bases, and 15 bases lay in between. This CDR3 region has 14 residues. CDR3: CASSFSLKGGEQYF. The CDR3 bases are TGTGCCAGCAGCTTTTCCTTAAAAGGGGGCGAGCAGTACTTC.

This clone has a single count. Other nucleotide sequences from this sample produce the same CDR3. The V and J genes are TRBV18 and TRBJ1-2; maybe TRBD1 (5 bases). The CDR3 loop spans 13 amino acids. Trimming removed 3 bases from V and 3 bases from J, with 8 bases in between. CDR1 is KGHSH and CDR2 is LQKENI in the germline V gene. CDR3 sequence reads: CASSPGGDYGYTF. The CDR3 coding sequence is TGTGCCAGCTCACCCGGGGGGGACTATGGCTACACCTTC.

The count of this clone is one. Since the CDR3 does not end with the conserved phenylalanine or tryptophan, this likely comes from a read error. No DNA is shown, since the ends of the CDR3 on it are uncertain; the CDR3 is the one TCRdb lists. The genes are TRBV28 and TRBJ2-7; the table gives TRBD2 as D, unverified against the DNA. CDR1 is MDHEN and CDR2 is SYDVKM in the germline V gene. Both ends counted, the CDR3 spans 12 residues. CDR3 in amino acids: CASSLGTSGVLL.

V and J are TRBV5-1 and TRBJ2-7; D is undetermined. The germline V gene encodes CDR1 SGHRS and CDR2 YFSETQ. The germline V and J ends were trimmed by 1 base and 1 base, with 9 bases remaining between them. The CDR3 is 14 amino acids. CDR3 DNA: TGCGCCAGCAGCTTGTTGACGAATTCCTACGAGCAGTACTTC. Translation gives CASSLLTNSYEQYF.

The V call is TRBV28, the J call TRBJ1-2, with D possibly TRBD1 on 5 matching bases. The germline CDR1 and CDR2 sequences are MDHEN and SYDVKM. The CDR3 consists of 16 residues. Trimming took 4 bases from V and 1 from J, leaving 16 bases between them. In DNA, the CDR3 is TGTGCCAGCAGTTCGACTTTGGGGGGAAGTAACTATGGCTACACCTTC. Amino acid sequence: CASSSTLGGSNYGYTF.

The V and J genes are TRBV7-2 and TRBJ2-4; the D gene could be TRBD1 or TRBD2 (5 bases each). The germline CDR1 and CDR2 sequences are SGHTA and FQGNSA. The CDR3 is 17 residues long. The V end lost 0 bases, the J end lost 0 bases, and 12 bases lay between the germline ends. The CDR3 nucleotides are TGTGCCAGCAGCTTAGCGGGGGTGGGCAGAGCCAAAAACATTCAGTACTTC. The encoded protein is CASSLAGVGRAKNIQYF.

The chain employs TRBV27 and TRBJ2-1, with D hard to call. Germline V CDR1 and CDR2: MNHEY, SMNVEV (reference sequence). The CDR3 totals 14 residues. V was trimmed by 6 bases and J by 2 bases, leaving 11 bases between them. The DNA for the CDR3 is TGTGCCAGCAGGAAGACTCAAACCTACAATGAGCAGTTCTTC. This encodes CASRKTQTYNEQFF.

The chain couples TRBV10-3 to TRBJ2-5; TRBD2 agrees at 7 bases. The J call may be wrong; the DNA end is better matched by TRBJ2-7. Germline CDR1 is ENHRY and CDR2 is SYGVKD. The CDR3 is made up of 15 amino acids. In DNA, the CDR3 is TGTGCCATCAGTGAGTCGGTCGGGAGGACCTACGAGCAGTACTTC. Encoded protein: CAISESVGRTYEQYF.

This clone has only one observation. The rearrangement uses TRBV9 and TRBJ1-1; 7 bases are a match to TRBD1. This CDR3 has 14 residues. V shed 3 bases and J 3 bases; nucleotides not matched to a gene: 5. CDR1 SGDLS and CDR2 YYNGEE come from the germline V gene. CDR3 coding DNA: TGTGCCAGCAGCGCTCAGGGGGAATACACTGAAGCTTTCTTT. This sequence encodes CASSAQGEYTEAFF.

The chain links TRBV6-5 to TRBJ1-1, with TRBD1 as a possible D gene (5 bases). This CDR3 is 14 amino acids long. Per germline, CDR1 MNHEY and CDR2 SVGAGI. Trimming cost V 1 base and J 5 bases, with 11 bases left between them. The CDR3 here is CASSYFRVGTEAFF. The CDR3 DNA is TGTGCCAGCAGTTACTTCAGGGTAGGGACTGAAGCTTTCTTT.

V is TRBV7-9 and J is TRBJ2-1, with 13 bases identical to TRBD2. CDR1 and CDR2 (germline): SEHNR, FQNEAQ (reference sequence). CDR3 length equals 16 residues. V lost 2 bases, J lost 9 bases, and 7 bases stayed unmatched. The CDR3, as DNA: TGTGCCAGCAGCTTACCCGGACTAGCGGGAGCAACTGAGCAGTTCTTC. Amino acid sequence: CASSLPGLAGATEQFF.

Comments on this clone: The sample carries other DNA sequences with the same CDR3. The gene calls are TRBV7-2 and TRBJ1-1; 7 positions agree with TRBD1. V lost 5 bases to trimming and J lost 0 bases; unmatched junction nucleotides: 3. The length of the CDR3 is 14 residues. In germline, CDR1 is SGHTA, CDR2 FQGNSA. The CDR3 sequence is CASSPDRVNTEAFF. The CDR3 bases are TGTGCCAGCAGCCCTGACAGGGTGAACACTGAAGCTTTCTTT.

V and J are TRBV18 and TRBJ2-7; TRBD1 matches 8 bases. This CDR3 spans 15 amino acids. Germline CDR1 reads KGHSH; CDR2 reads LQKENI. V was pared by 3 bases and J by 1 base, with 5 bases of the junction left unmatched. The CDR3 reads CASSPGQGESYEQYF. CDR3 DNA: TGTGCCAGCTCACCTGGACAGGGTGAATCCTACGAGCAGTACTTC.

This rearrangement joins TRBV9 to TRBJ1-3; no definite D call. The CDR3 extends over 16 amino acids. The germline V and J ends were trimmed by 0 bases and 0 bases, with 10 bases remaining between them. Germline V lookup: CDR1 SGDLS, CDR2 YYNGEE. CDR3 bases: TGTGCCAGCAGCGTAGATAACCTGAGCTCTGGAAACACCATATATTTT. It yields the protein CASSVDNLSSGNTIYF.

V and J are TRBV4-3 and TRBJ2-7, with 8 bases lining up with TRBD1. CDR3 length: 18 residues. Germline CDR1 is LGHNA and CDR2 is YSLEER. Losses at the gene ends were 2 bases for V and 1 base for J; bases not matched to a gene: 13. The DNA of the CDR3 is TGCGCCAGCAGCCAACGCATACCGGGACAGGACTTTTCCTACGAGCAGTACTTC. This sequence encodes CASSQRIPGQDFSYEQYF.

The chain employs TRBV4-3 and TRBJ2-1; TRBD2 aligns across 11 bases. The CDR3 sequence is 16 residues long. V lost 0 bases to trimming and J lost 7 bases; unmatched junction nucleotides: 5. Germline-derived CDR1 and CDR2 are LGHNA and YSLEER. This CDR3 reads CASSQDWTSGSNEQFF. CDR3 in DNA: TGCGCCAGCAGCCAAGATTGGACTAGCGGGTCGAATGAGCAGTTCTTC.

Here the CDR3 DNA reads TGCAGTGTCATGCGGAACACTGAAGCTTTCTTT. Its translation: CSVMRNTEAFF. The J gene is TRBJ1-1, the V gene TRBV20-1; D gene uncertain. Germline V gene data show CDR1 as DFQATT and CDR2 as SNEGSKA (reference sequence). With 7 bases removed from V and 1 base from J, the gap between germline ends came to 7 bases. This CDR3 is 11 amino acids long.

CDR3 protein: CASSASGRAYEQYF. The CDR3 DNA follows: TGTGCCAGCAGCGCTAGCGGGAGGGCCTACGAGCAGTACTTC. The rearrangement joins TRBV7-2 to TRBJ2-7, with 12 bases that match TRBD2. The CDR3 is 14 residues long. Germline V gene sequence: CDR1 SGHTA, CDR2 FQGNSA. The V segment lost 5 bases and the J segment 2 bases; nucleotides outside the gene matches: 1.

The rearrangement links TRBV15 to TRBJ2-3; 9 nucleotides match TRBD2. The CDR3 is made up of 13 amino acids. Trimming at V came to 5 bases and at J to 6 bases, leaving 3 bases not matched to a gene. Germline V lookup: CDR1 LNHNV, CDR2 YYDKDF (reference sequence). The CDR3 nucleotides are TGTGCCACCAGCGGTAGCGGGAGTGATACGCAGTATTTT. This gives the protein CATSGSGSDTQYF.

V gene TRBV15 combines with J gene TRBJ2-1; 14 positions agree with TRBD2. V shed 3 bases, J shed 2 bases, and the junction held 15 bases outside the gene matches. Germline CDR1 is LNHNV and CDR2 is YYDKDF (reference sequence). The CDR3 sequence is 21 residues long. In DNA form, the CDR3 reads TGTGCCACCAGCAGGCGGGGGCCCGGGACTAGCGGGAGACCCACCTACAATGAGCAGTTCTTC. Its translation: CATSRRGPGTSGRPTYNEQFF.

The chain recombines TRBV11-3 with TRBJ2-2; D might be TRBD2 (6 bases). The CDR3 has 18 amino acids. Trimming removed 5 bases from V and 5 bases from J, with 24 bases in between. The germline V gene encodes CDR1 SGHNT and CDR2 YENEEA. In nucleotides, the CDR3 is TGTGCCAGCAGCGCCTCGGGGTGGGACTCACGAGGGACCGGGGAGCTGTTTTTT. It encodes CASSASGWDSRGTGELFF.

In this sample, this clone turned up once. J is TRBJ2-3 and V is TRBV4-2; 7 bases match TRBD2. The CDR3 has 17 amino acids. Per the germline V gene, CDR1 is LGHNA and CDR2 is YNFKEQ. V lost 1 base and J lost 2; bases outside the gene matches: 9. The CDR3 region has the DNA TGTGCCAGCAGCCAAGGCCGGGACTACCGATACACAGATACGCAGTATTTT. This codes for CASSQGRDYRYTDTQYF.

This clone was seen once. The gene calls are TRBV2 and TRBJ2-1, with D perhaps TRBD1 or TRBD2 (5 bases each). The ends were cut back, 6 bases at V and 6 bases at J, with 15 bases in the middle. From germline, CDR1 is SNHLY and CDR2 FYNNEI. The CDR3 sequence is 14 residues long. The CDR3 reads CASRRTGTVNEQFF. Written as DNA, the CDR3 is TGTGCCAGCAGGCGCACCGGGACGGTCAATGAGCAGTTCTTC.

The chain joins TRBV7-2 to TRBJ2-7; possibly TRBD2 for D (6 bases). V was cut by 5 bases and J by 2 bases, with 22 bases left in between. Germline CDR1 and CDR2: SGHTA and FQGNSA. The CDR3 extends over 17 amino acids. CDR3 DNA sequence: TGTGCCAGCAGCCCCAGGTCGAGGAGCGGGTATACCTACGAGCAGTACTTC. Its protein is CASSPRSRSGYTYEQYF.